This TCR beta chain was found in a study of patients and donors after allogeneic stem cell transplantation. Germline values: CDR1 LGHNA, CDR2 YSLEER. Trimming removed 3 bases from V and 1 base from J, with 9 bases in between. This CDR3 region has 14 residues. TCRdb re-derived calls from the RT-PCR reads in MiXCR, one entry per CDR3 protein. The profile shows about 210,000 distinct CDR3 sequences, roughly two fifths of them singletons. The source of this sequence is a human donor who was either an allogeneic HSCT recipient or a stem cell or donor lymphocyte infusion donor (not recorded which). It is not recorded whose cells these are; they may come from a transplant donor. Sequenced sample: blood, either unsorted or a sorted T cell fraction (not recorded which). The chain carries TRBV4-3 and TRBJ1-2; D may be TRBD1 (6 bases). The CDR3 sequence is CASSHVDSNYGYTF. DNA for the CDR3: TGCGCCAGCAGCCATGTGGACAGTAACTATGGCTACACCTTC.